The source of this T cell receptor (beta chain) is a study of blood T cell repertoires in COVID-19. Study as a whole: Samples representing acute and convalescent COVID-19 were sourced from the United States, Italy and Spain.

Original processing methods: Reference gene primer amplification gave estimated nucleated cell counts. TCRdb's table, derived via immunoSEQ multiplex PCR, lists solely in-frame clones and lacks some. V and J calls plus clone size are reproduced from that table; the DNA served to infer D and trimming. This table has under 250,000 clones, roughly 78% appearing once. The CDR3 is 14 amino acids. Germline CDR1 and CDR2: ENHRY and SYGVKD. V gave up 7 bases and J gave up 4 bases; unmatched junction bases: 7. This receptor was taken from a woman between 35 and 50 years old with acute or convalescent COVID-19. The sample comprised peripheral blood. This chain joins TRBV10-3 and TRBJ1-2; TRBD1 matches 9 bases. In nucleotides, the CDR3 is TGTGCCATCACCCGGGACAGGGAGGCCTATGGCTACACCTTC. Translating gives CAITRDREAYGYTF.